Listed below are T cell receptor beta chains from one sample, sequenced in a study of CXCR3-negative and CXCR3-positive naive CD8 T cells. TCRdb re-called the 5' RACE reads, yielding one record per CDR3 amino acid sequence without DNA. The sample includes 55,000 to 65,000 distinct CDR3 sequences. The sample taken for sequencing was naive CXCR3- CD8+ T cells from blood. Receptors were obtained from a human donor in good health. Some clones in this sample may be carry-over from other donors' samples. Both conserved end residues are part of each CDR3. Each record gives: CDR3 protein, J gene, V gene.

CDR3 protein: CASSLTGPLGSEETQYF
J gene: TRBJ2-5
V gene: TRBV7-3

CDR3 protein: CASSQDREGGAGVTQETQYF
J gene: TRBJ2-5
V gene: TRBV4-3

CDR3 protein: CASSPSSYNEQFF
J gene: TRBJ2-1
V gene: TRBV7-9

CDR3 protein: CASSHERGGLYEQYF
J gene: TRBJ2-7
V gene: TRBV6-5

CDR3 protein: CASSQEPGDETQYF
J gene: TRBJ2-5
V gene: TRBV3-1

CDR3 protein: CASSLFQGSDTQYF
J gene: TRBJ2-3
V gene: TRBV28

CDR3 protein: CASSHASSYEQYF
J gene: TRBJ2-7
V gene: TRBV14

CDR3 protein: CASSLWQNTGELFF
J gene: TRBJ2-2
V gene: TRBV7-3

CDR3 protein: CASSSGTSGYQETQYF
J gene: TRBJ2-5
V gene: TRBV28

CDR3 protein: CSVEGGGLYEQFF
J gene: TRBJ2-1
V gene: TRBV29-1

CDR3 protein: CASTPGQLGNTIYF
J gene: TRBJ1-3
V gene: TRBV7-8

CDR3 protein: CASREYDGYTF
J gene: TRBJ1-2
V gene: TRBV7-9

CDR3 protein: CSVEDLERGGTDTQYF
J gene: TRBJ2-3
V gene: TRBV29-1

CDR3 protein: CASSSATYEQYF
J gene: TRBJ2-7
V gene: TRBV6-2/TRBV6-3

CDR3 protein: CSVAEGLNTEAFF
J gene: TRBJ1-1
V gene: TRBV29-1

CDR3 protein: CASSLDGGAYEQYF
J gene: TRBJ2-7
V gene: TRBV7-2

CDR3 protein: CASSLTGPIFGYTF
J gene: TRBJ1-2
V gene: TRBV19

CDR3 protein: CASLDGAEAFF
J gene: TRBJ1-1
V gene: TRBV2

CDR3 protein: CAIDRVGGTEAFF
J gene: TRBJ1-1
V gene: TRBV12-3/TRBV12-4

CDR3 protein: CASSSDGFGDTQYF
J gene: TRBJ2-3
V gene: TRBV12-3/TRBV12-4

CDR3 protein: CAWSVSAPGNQPQHF
J gene: TRBJ1-5
V gene: TRBV30

CDR3 protein: CASIQSGNTIYF
J gene: TRBJ1-3
V gene: TRBV6-6

CDR3 protein: CASSFTTYEQYF
J gene: TRBJ2-7
V gene: TRBV6-2/TRBV6-3

CDR3 protein: CASSYEGNQPQHF
J gene: TRBJ1-5
V gene: TRBV6-5

CDR3 protein: CASSYTSGQGAVEQYF
J gene: TRBJ2-7
V gene: TRBV6-5

CDR3 protein: CSSSKGAEAFF
J gene: TRBJ1-1
V gene: TRBV29-1

CDR3 protein: CASSGEDRGFKQFF
J gene: TRBJ2-1
V gene: TRBV7-9

CDR3 protein: CASSPPIGGPLIF
J gene: TRBJ2-7
V gene: TRBV18

CDR3 protein: CSADQRGGTGELFF
J gene: TRBJ2-2
V gene: TRBV29-1

CDR3 protein: CASSLNSLQGGTDTQYF
J gene: TRBJ2-3
V gene: TRBV7-8

CDR3 protein: CASSQDSLNTEAFF
J gene: TRBJ1-1
V gene: TRBV4-3

CDR3 protein: CATRRGSRTEAFF
J gene: TRBJ1-1
V gene: TRBV6-5

CDR3 protein: CASSGGTPQETQYF
J gene: TRBJ2-5
V gene: TRBV9

CDR3 protein: CSAYRDSGAHEQYF
J gene: TRBJ2-7
V gene: TRBV29-1

CDR3 protein: CSVDWGTEQYF
J gene: TRBJ2-7
V gene: TRBV29-1

CDR3 protein: CAWSVEGTVTNYEQYF
J gene: TRBJ2-7
V gene: TRBV30

CDR3 protein: CATSRDPYTDSEAFF
J gene: TRBJ1-1
V gene: TRBV15

CDR3 protein: CSARDRSNYEQYF
J gene: TRBJ2-7
V gene: TRBV20-1

CDR3 protein: CASSEGLGATDTQYF
J gene: TRBJ2-3
V gene: TRBV6-1

CDR3 protein: CASSYEGVDNEQFF
J gene: TRBJ2-1
V gene: TRBV6-5

CDR3 protein: CASSLVAGASYEQYF
J gene: TRBJ2-7
V gene: TRBV7-9

CDR3 protein: CSATQNTEAFF
J gene: TRBJ1-1
V gene: TRBV29-1

CDR3 protein: CASSLGLAGSSEEQYF
J gene: TRBJ2-7
V gene: TRBV5-1

CDR3 protein: CASSLDWGSPYEQYF
J gene: TRBJ2-7
V gene: TRBV28

CDR3 protein: CASSQDRWRDNTGELFF
J gene: TRBJ2-2
V gene: TRBV14

CDR3 protein: CASSLVTGELFF
J gene: TRBJ2-2
V gene: TRBV7-9

CDR3 protein: CATLGQGSYEQYF
J gene: TRBJ2-7
V gene: TRBV27

CDR3 protein: CASSETSGDNYNEQFF
J gene: TRBJ2-1
V gene: TRBV2

CDR3 protein: CASSPTGLEYEQYF
J gene: TRBJ2-7
V gene: TRBV6-2/TRBV6-3

CDR3 protein: CASSFSPHQGYSNQPQHF
J gene: TRBJ1-5
V gene: TRBV28

CDR3 protein: CATHVGLAGGTGELFF
J gene: TRBJ2-2
V gene: TRBV12-3/TRBV12-4

CDR3 protein: CASSPSTTGLNTEAFF
J gene: TRBJ1-1
V gene: TRBV5-1

CDR3 protein: CASSYGTGLNQPQHF
J gene: TRBJ1-5
V gene: TRBV6-5

CDR3 protein: CASSSTTFTQAPYEQYF
J gene: TRBJ2-7
V gene: TRBV7-9